One and the same sample provided the 32 T cell receptor beta chains below, sequenced in a study of blood T cell repertoires in COVID-19. Here immunoSEQ multiplex PCR was the method, and the copy in TCRdb shows in-frame clones only, minus some. The sample lists nearly 110,000 clones, roughly 90% occurring once. The specimen sequenced was peripheral blood. These receptors were taken from a man aged 35 to 55 with active or convalescent COVID-19.

The chain uses TRBV18 and TRBJ1-6; 7 nucleotides align to TRBD1. Losses at the gene ends were 1 base for V and 8 bases for J; bases not matched to a gene: 5. CDR1 is KGHSH, CDR2 LQKENI, per germline. The CDR3 spans 15 residues. The DNA for the CDR3 is TGTGCCAGCTCACCACGGACAGGACGGGATTCACCCCTCCACTTT. Amino acid sequence: CASSPRTGRDSPLHF. Based on the CDR3 plus reference TRBV18 and TRBJ1-6, the full variable domain is NAGVMQNPRHLVRRRGQEARLRCSPMKGHSHVYWYRQLPEEGLKFMVYLQKENIIDESGMPKERFSAEFPKEGPSILRIQQVVRGDSAAYFCASSPRTGRDSPLHFGNGTRLTVT.

The gene calls are TRBV7-9 and TRBJ1-1; TRBD1 might be the D (5 bases). The CDR3 consists of 14 residues. Germline V lookup: CDR1 SEHNR, CDR2 FQNEAQ (reference sequence). Trimming left V 2 bases short and J 5 bases short, with 12 bases between. As DNA, the CDR3 is TGTGCCAGCAGCTTACGGGGGAGCGAAACTGAAGCTTTCTTT. Translation gives CASSLRGSETEAFF.

The J gene is TRBJ2-3, the V gene TRBV18, with 12 bases matching TRBD2. V dropped 0 bases and J dropped 2; count of bases not matched to a gene: 3. The V gene's germline CDR1 is KGHSH and CDR2 LQKENI. The length of the CDR3 is 17 residues. CDR3 sequence (DNA): TGTGCCAGCTCACCACCGACTAGCGGGAGCGTCACAGATACGCAGTATTTT. Translating it yields CASSPPTSGSVTDTQYF.

The V and J genes are TRBV7-9 and TRBJ1-2; 7 bases are a match to TRBD1. Per the germline V gene, CDR1 is SEHNR and CDR2 is FQNEAQ (reference sequence). V shed 4 bases, J shed 3 bases, and the junction held 14 bases outside the gene matches. The CDR3 has 17 residues. In DNA, the CDR3 is TGTGCCAGCAGCTCTACCAGGGGACAGCTCATGGACTATGGCTACACCTTC. Translation gives CASSSTRGQLMDYGYTF.

This clone was counted a single time. This chain links TRBV7-9 with TRBJ2-3; 9 bases align to TRBD2. Unmatched junction bases numbered 7, after V lost 2 bases and J lost 7 bases. Germline CDR1 is SEHNR and CDR2 is FQNEAQ (reference sequence). This CDR3 is 15 amino acids long. CDR3: CASSLSSAGGYTQYF. The CDR3 nucleotides read TGTGCCAGCAGCTTATCGTCAGCGGGAGGATATACGCAGTATTTT.

This chain's CDR3 is CASSSPLGEAGNTIYF. CDR3 DNA: TGTGCCAGCAGCTCCCCCCTGGGGGAGGCGGGAAACACCATATATTTT. The chain has TRBV3-1 (or the pseudogene TRBV3-2) and TRBJ1-3; D is perhaps TRBD1 (5 bases). This CDR3 comprises 16 residues. V lost 5 bases, J lost 4 bases, and 18 bases lay in between. Germline V lookup: CDR1 LGHDT, CDR2 YNNKEL (reference sequence).

The chain couples TRBV10-1 to TRBJ2-2; 8 bases line up with TRBD1. Trimming at V came to 2 bases and at J to 6 bases, leaving 8 bases not matched to a gene. The CDR3 contains 16 residues. The germline V gene has CDR1 WNHNN and CDR2 SYGVQD (reference sequence). The CDR3: CASSERDRKFAGELFF. For the CDR3, the DNA is TGCGCCAGCAGTGAGCGGGACAGGAAATTCGCCGGGGAGCTGTTTTTT.

J is TRBJ2-2 and V is TRBV18; TRBD2 matches 11 bases. Trimming took 0 bases from V and 6 from J; bases not matched to a gene: 6. CDR1 KGHSH and CDR2 LQKENI come from the germline V gene. The CDR3 consists of 17 residues. The CDR3 region is CASSPPTSGSSSGELFF. CDR3 nucleotide sequence: TGTGCCAGCTCACCACCTACTAGCGGGAGTTCGTCCGGGGAGCTGTTTTTT.

Note on this clone: Other DNA sequences in the sample encode the same CDR3. The gene calls are TRBV5-1 and TRBJ2-7; TRBD1 matches 11 bases. V was clipped by 4 bases and J by 3 bases; unmatched bases: 3. CDR3 size: 14 residues. Germline-derived CDR1 and CDR2 are SGHRS and YFSETQ. CDR3 loop: CASSPGQGGYEQYF. The CDR3 region has the DNA TGCGCCAGCAGCCCGGGACAGGGGGGCTACGAGCAGTACTTC.

The rearrangement joins TRBV18 to TRBJ1-1, with D unresolved. Germline lookup yields CDR1 KGHSH and CDR2 LQKENI. The ends were cut back, 0 bases at V and 1 base at J, with 15 bases in the middle. The CDR3 spans 17 residues. As DNA, the CDR3 is TGTGCCAGCTCACCACCGACGGTGAGGAGGCGGAACACTGAAGCTTTCTTT. Its protein is CASSPPTVRRRNTEAFF.

The chain carries TRBV12-2 and TRBJ2-5; TRBD1 is taken as the D call from the table, unchecked against the DNA. TRBV12-2 is given as a pseudogene. The CDR3 contains 19 residues. CDR3 coding DNA: TGTGCAAGTCGCTTAGAATCGACTAGGGGGCCCCTTGTCCAAGAGACCCAGTACTTC. Its translation: CASRLESTRGPLVQETQYF.

This clone was detected only once. The chain recombines TRBV9 with TRBJ1-4; D is uncertain. Germline lookup yields CDR1 SGDLS and CDR2 YYNGEE. The CDR3 sequence is 14 residues long. Trimming cost V 2 bases and J 7 bases, with 12 bases left between them. The CDR3 nucleotides are TGTGCCAGCAGCGTCGGGAGTGGGAGTGAAAAACTGTTTTTT. Amino acid sequence: CASSVGSGSEKLFF.

This rearrangement joins TRBV11-2 to TRBJ1-2, with 7 bases that match TRBD1. The CDR3 covers 16 residues. J gave up 4 bases and V 6 bases, and 14 bases lay outside the gene matches. CDR1 is SGHAT, CDR2 FQNNGV, per germline. DNA for the CDR3: TGTGCCAGCAGAAGAGGGGGCGGCGAGACACTCTATGGCTACACCTTC. Translated: CASRRGGGETLYGYTF.

The chain combines TRBV6-2 or TRBV6-3 with TRBJ2-7, with 11 bases that match TRBD2. Germline V gene sequence: CDR1 MNHEY, CDR2 SVGEGT. J gave up 2 bases and V 2 bases, and 5 bases lay outside the gene matches. The CDR3 has 16 amino acids. DNA of the CDR3: TGTGCCAGCAGTTACCCCTTAGCGGGAGGGGCCTACGAGCAGTACTTC. Protein product: CASSYPLAGGAYEQYF.

The rearrangement links TRBV5-5 to TRBJ1-6, with 8 bases that match TRBD1. The junction had 3 bases not matched to a gene; V was cut back by 0 bases and J by 10 bases. Germline V gene lookup returns CDR1 SGHKS and CDR2 YYEKEE (reference sequence). CDR3 length: 14 residues. This CDR3 reads CASSLGRGLSPLHF. CDR3 sequence (DNA): TGTGCCAGCAGCTTGGGCAGGGGGCTGTCACCCCTCCACTTT.

The chain recombines TRBV7-2 with TRBJ1-5; the D gene is possibly TRBD1 (6 bases). Trimming cost V 3 bases and J 7 bases, with 10 bases left between them. Germline V lookup: CDR1 SGHTA, CDR2 FQGNSA. The CDR3 length is 13 residues. This CDR3 reads CASSLRGHQPQHF. For the CDR3, the DNA is TGTGCCAGCAGCTTGCGGGGGCACCAGCCCCAGCATTTT. The full variable domain, its missing parts supplied by reference TRBV7-2 and TRBJ1-5, is GAGVSQSPSNKVTEKGKDVELRCDPISGHTALYWYRQSLGQGLEFLIYFQGNSAPDKSGLPSDRFSAERTGGSVSTLTIQRTQQEDSAVYLCASSLRGHQPQHFGDGTRLSIL.

This chain links TRBV5-1 with TRBJ1-3; perhaps TRBD1 as D (5 bases). The V gene's germline CDR1 is SGHRS and CDR2 YFSETQ. Trimming cost V 8 bases and J 0 bases, with 12 bases left between them. This CDR3 has 14 residues. CDR3 sequence reads: CASSQGLSGNTIYF. The CDR3 DNA sequence: TGCGCCAGTAGTCAGGGCCTCTCTGGAAACACCATATATTTT. Using reference TRBV5-1 and TRBJ1-3 for the parts outside the CDR3, the full variable domain is KAGVTQTPRYLIKTRGQQVTLSCSPISGHRSVSWYQQTPGQGLQFLFEYFSETQRNKGNFPGRFSGRQFSNSRSEMNVSTLELGDSALYLCASSQGLSGNTIYFGEGSWLTVV.

The rearrangement uses TRBV19 and TRBJ2-3; D might be TRBD1 (5 bases). V lost 0 bases and J 0 bases, leaving 13 bases between the germline ends. Germline V gives CDR1 LNHDA, CDR2 SQIVND (reference sequence). The CDR3 is 17 residues long. This CDR3 is CASSIDLRDTSTDTQYF. The CDR3 DNA reads TGTGCCAGTAGTATAGATCTCAGGGATACTAGCACAGATACGCAGTATTTT.

The chain recombines TRBV2 with TRBJ1-4; no reliable D call. The V and J ends lost 8 bases and 4 bases respectively, with 11 bases between them. The length of the CDR3 is 13 residues. Germline lookup yields CDR1 SNHLY and CDR2 FYNNEI. The CDR3 coding sequence is TGTGCCAGCTCGCGGGGTTTTAATGAAAAACTGTTTTTT. It specifies CASSRGFNEKLFF.

The table lists this clone with a few counts. This rearrangement joins TRBV28 to TRBJ2-7, with 8 bases identical to TRBD1. The CDR3 has 13 amino acids. Germline CDR1 and CDR2: MDHEN and SYDVKM. V shed 7 bases and J 3 bases; nucleotides not matched to a gene: 5. The CDR3 region is CASTSGQGYEQYF. The CDR3 region has the DNA TGTGCCAGCACCTCTGGACAGGGCTACGAGCAGTACTTC.

The chain is built from TRBV28 and TRBJ1-5; 8 bases match TRBD1. The CDR3 sequence is 15 residues long. The J segment lost 0 bases and the V segment lost 10 bases, leaving 8 bases of the junction unmatched. Germline CDR1 and CDR2: MDHEN and SYDVKM. The CDR3 region is CATALGQDSNQPQHF. CDR3 in DNA: TGTGCCACCGCTTTGGGACAGGATAGCAATCAGCCCCAGCATTTT.

This rearrangement joins TRBV11-2 to TRBJ1-2; 8 bases agree with TRBD1. Germline loops: CDR1 SGHAT, CDR2 FQNNGV. This CDR3 spans 15 amino acids. J gave up 2 bases and V 4 bases, and 6 bases lay outside the gene matches. The DNA for the CDR3 is TGTGCCAGCAGCTGGGCCGGGACAGGAAACTATGGCTACACCTTC. It specifies CASSWAGTGNYGYTF.

The sample holds a few counts of this clone. This sequence joins TRBV5-3 and TRBJ1-5, with 8 positions matching TRBD1. TRBV5-3 is an ORF; its function is uncertain. The CDR3 sequence is 17 residues long. V was pared by 3 bases and J by 2 bases, with 10 bases of the junction left unmatched. CDR3 in DNA: TGTGCCAGAAGCTCCGACAGGGGTATTGTCGGCAATCAGCCCCAGCATTTT. Translating gives CARSSDRGIVGNQPQHF.

The gene calls are TRBV5-1 and TRBJ2-3; possibly TRBD1 for D (5 bases). V lost 2 bases and J lost 4, with 14 bases in between. CDR1 and CDR2 from the germline V gene are SGHRS and YFSETQ. The CDR3 extends over 15 amino acids. The DNA of the CDR3 is TGCGCCAGCAGCTTTTTGGGGCAGGCCGCAGATACGCAGTATTTT. Translated, it gives CASSFLGQAADTQYF.

A remark on this clone: Mismatch with germline at one junction end may stem from a read error. The chain links TRBV6-2 or TRBV6-3 to TRBJ2-3; maybe TRBD2 (6 bases). Germline-derived CDR1 and CDR2 are MNHEY and SVGEGT. CDR3 length: 14 amino acids. The CDR3 coding sequence is TGTGCCAGCAGTTACCGGCGGGGCACGGATACGCAGTATTTT. This codes for CASSYRRGTDTQYF.

The chain combines TRBV6-5 with TRBJ2-7; the D gene is possibly TRBD2 (7 bases). The CDR3 sequence is 14 residues long. CDR1 and CDR2 from the germline V gene are MNHEY and SVGAGI. Deletions cut 6 bases from V and 7 bases from J, with 19 bases between. The CDR3 DNA reads TGTGCCAGCAGGATGCCGGGGGGCTTAGGGGAGCAGTACTTC. Encoded protein: CASRMPGGLGEQYF.

The chain combines TRBV5-4 with TRBJ2-7; D call uncertain. Germline CDR1 SGHNT, CDR2 YYREEE (reference sequence). This CDR3 comprises 13 residues. The V and J ends lost 4 bases and 6 bases respectively, with 14 bases between them. CDR3 in DNA: TGTGCCAGCAGCCGTGGTGAGTTCTTCGAGCAGTACTTC. It specifies CASSRGEFFEQYF.

This clone was observed once. The V gene is TRBV14, the J gene TRBJ1-6, with TRBD1 identical over 9 bases. Germline V gives CDR1 SGHDN, CDR2 FVKESK. The V segment lost 4 bases and the J segment 7 bases; nucleotides outside the gene matches: 8. The CDR3 is made up of 16 amino acids. In nucleotides, the CDR3 is TGTGCCAGCAGCCCTCTTAGCGGACAGGGGAATTCACCCCTCCACTTT. Protein product: CASSPLSGQGNSPLHF.

The rearrangement joins TRBV11-2 to TRBJ2-1; no definite D call. The CDR3 runs 15 residues. The V and J ends lost 0 bases and 6 bases respectively, with 12 bases between them. The germline gives CDR1 SGHAT, CDR2 FQNNGV. The CDR3 is CASSLDPARVNEQFF. DNA of the CDR3: TGTGCCAGCAGCTTAGATCCAGCGCGCGTCAATGAGCAGTTCTTC.

The table lists this clone with a count of one. The rearrangement uses TRBV27 and TRBJ2-1, with TRBD1 identical over 10 bases. Germline V gene data show CDR1 as MNHEY and CDR2 as SMNVEV (reference sequence). The CDR3 has 16 amino acids. V lost 7 bases to trimming and J lost 2 bases; unmatched junction nucleotides: 8. CDR3 nucleotide sequence: TGTGCCAGCATGAGGCGACAGGGGGCCGCCTACAATGAGCAGTTCTTC. It encodes CASMRRQGAAYNEQFF.

This clone was seen a few times. The chain combines TRBV2 with TRBJ1-1, with no clear D. The CDR3 covers 13 residues. Trimming shortened V by 5 bases and J by 3 bases, and 10 bases separated the two germline ends. Germline V gives CDR1 SNHLY, CDR2 FYNNEI. The CDR3 DNA is TGTGCCAGCAGTCAGGAGGAGCACACTGAAGCTTTCTTT. Translating gives CASSQEEHTEAFF. The variable domain in full, with the rest retrieved from reference TRBV2 and TRBJ1-1, is EPEVTQTPSHQVTQMGQEVILRCVPISNHLYFYWYRQILGQKVEFLVSFYNNEISEKSEIFDDQFSVERPDGSNFTLKIRSTKLEDSAMYFCASSQEEHTEAFFGQGTRLTVV.

The V gene is TRBV29-1, the J gene TRBJ2-7; 9 bases are shared with TRBD2. CDR1 and CDR2 from the germline V gene are SQVTM and ANQGSEA. The CDR3 spans 14 residues. V shed 6 bases and J 5 bases; nucleotides not matched to a gene: 11. CDR3 loop: CSVLDGSSGNEQYF. In nucleotides, the CDR3 is TGCAGCGTCCTGGACGGATCTAGCGGGAACGAGCAGTACTTC.